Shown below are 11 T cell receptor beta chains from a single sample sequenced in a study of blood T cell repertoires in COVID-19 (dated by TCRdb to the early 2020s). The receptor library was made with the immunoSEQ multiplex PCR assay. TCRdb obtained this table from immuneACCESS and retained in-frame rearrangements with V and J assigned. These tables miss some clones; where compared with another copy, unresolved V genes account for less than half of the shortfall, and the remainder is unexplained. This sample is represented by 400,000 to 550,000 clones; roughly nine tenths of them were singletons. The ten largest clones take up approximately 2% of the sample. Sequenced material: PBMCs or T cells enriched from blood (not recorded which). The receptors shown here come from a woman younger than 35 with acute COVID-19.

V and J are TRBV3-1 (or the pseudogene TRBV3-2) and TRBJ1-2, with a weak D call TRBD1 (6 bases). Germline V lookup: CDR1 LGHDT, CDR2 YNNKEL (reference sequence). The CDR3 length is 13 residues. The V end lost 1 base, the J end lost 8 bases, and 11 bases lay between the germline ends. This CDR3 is CASSQVGQTGYTF. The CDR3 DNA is TGTGCCAGCAGCCAAGTGGGACAAACGGGCTACACCTTC.

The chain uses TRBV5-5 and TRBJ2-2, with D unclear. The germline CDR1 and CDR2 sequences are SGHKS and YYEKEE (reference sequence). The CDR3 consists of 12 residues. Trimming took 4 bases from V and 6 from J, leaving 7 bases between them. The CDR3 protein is CASSLPAGELFF. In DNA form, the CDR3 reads TGTGCCAGCAGCCTTCCTGCCGGGGAGCTGTTTTTT.

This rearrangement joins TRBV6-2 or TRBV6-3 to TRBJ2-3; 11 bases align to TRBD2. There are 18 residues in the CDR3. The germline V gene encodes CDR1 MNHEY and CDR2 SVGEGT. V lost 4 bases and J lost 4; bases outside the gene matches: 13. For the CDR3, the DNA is TGTGCCAGCAGTTCCTACCGACTAGCGGGAAGGGGGCCAGATACGCAGTATTTT. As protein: CASSSYRLAGRGPDTQYF.

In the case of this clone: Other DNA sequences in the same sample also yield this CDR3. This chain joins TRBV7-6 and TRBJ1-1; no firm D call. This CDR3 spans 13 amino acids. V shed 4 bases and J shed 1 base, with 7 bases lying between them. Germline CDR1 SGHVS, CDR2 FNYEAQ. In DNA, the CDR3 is TGTGCCAGCAGCTCCCAGGAGAACACTGAAGCTTTCTTT. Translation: CASSSQENTEAFF. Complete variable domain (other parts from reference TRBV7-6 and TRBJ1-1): GAGVSQSPRYKVTKRGQDVALRCDPISGHVSLYWYRQALGQGPEFLTYFNYEAQQDKSGLPNDRFSAERPEGSISTLTIQRTEQRDSAMYRCASSSQENTEAFFGQGTRLTVV.

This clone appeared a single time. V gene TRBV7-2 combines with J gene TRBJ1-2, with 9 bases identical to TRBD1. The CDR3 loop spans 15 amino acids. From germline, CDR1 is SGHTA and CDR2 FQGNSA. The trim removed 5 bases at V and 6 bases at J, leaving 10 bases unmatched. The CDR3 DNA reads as TGTGCCAGCAGCCACAGGGGGCTCCCTGGGGATGGCTACACCTTC. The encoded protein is CASSHRGLPGDGYTF.

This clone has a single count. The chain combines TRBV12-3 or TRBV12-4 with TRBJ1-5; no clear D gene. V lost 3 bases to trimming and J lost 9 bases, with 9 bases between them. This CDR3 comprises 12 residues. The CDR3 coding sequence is TGTGCCAGCAGTTTTGGCTTGCTGCCCCAGCATTTT. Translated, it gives CASSFGLLPQHF.

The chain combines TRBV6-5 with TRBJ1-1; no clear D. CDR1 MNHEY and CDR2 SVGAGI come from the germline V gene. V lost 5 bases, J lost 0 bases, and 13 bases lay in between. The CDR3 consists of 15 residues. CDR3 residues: CASSRVTGVNTEAFF. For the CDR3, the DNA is TGTGCCAGCAGTAGGGTGACGGGAGTGAACACTGAAGCTTTCTTT.

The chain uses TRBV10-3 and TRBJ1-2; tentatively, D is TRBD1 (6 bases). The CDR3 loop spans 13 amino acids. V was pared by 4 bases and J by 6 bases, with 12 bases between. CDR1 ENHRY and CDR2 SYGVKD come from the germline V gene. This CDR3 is CAISGRTVDGYTF. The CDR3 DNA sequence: TGTGCCATCAGTGGTCGGACAGTGGATGGCTACACCTTC.

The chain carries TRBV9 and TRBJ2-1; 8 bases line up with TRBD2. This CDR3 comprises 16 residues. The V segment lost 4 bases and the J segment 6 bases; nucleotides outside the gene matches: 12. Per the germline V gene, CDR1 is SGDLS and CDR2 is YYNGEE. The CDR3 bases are TGTGCCAGCAGCACAACCGGGACTAGAAATCCCAATGAGCAGTTCTTC. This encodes CASSTTGTRNPNEQFF.

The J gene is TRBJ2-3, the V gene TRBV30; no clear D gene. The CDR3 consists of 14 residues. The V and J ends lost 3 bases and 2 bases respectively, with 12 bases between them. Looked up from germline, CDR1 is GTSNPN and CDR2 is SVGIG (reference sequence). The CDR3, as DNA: TGTGCCTGGAGCGGAGCCGACCACACAGATACGCAGTATTTT. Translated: CAWSGADHTDTQYF.

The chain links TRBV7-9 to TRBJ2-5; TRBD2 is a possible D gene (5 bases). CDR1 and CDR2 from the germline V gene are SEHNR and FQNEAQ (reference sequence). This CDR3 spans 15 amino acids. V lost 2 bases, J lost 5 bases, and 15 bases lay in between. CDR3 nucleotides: TGTGCCAGCAGCTTAAGAAACCGGGGTTGGGAGACCCAGTACTTC. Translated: CASSLRNRGWETQYF.